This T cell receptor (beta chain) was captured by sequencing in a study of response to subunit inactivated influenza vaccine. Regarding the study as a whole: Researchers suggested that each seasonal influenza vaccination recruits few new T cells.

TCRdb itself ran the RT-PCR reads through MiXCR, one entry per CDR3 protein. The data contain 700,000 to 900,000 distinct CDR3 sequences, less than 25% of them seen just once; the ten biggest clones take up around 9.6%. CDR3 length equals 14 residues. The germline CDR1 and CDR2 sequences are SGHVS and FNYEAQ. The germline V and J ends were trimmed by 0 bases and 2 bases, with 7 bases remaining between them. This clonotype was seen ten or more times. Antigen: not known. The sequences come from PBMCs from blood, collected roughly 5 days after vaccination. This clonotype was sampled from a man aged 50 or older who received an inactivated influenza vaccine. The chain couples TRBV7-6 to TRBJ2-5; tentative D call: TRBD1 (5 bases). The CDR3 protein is CASSLARQQETQYF. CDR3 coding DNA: TGTGCCAGCAGCTTAGCCAGACAGCAAGAGACCCAGTACTTC. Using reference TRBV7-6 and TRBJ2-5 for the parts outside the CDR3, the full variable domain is GAGVSQSPRYKVTKRGQDVALRCDPISGHVSLYWYRQALGQGPEFLTYFNYEAQQDKSGLPNDRFSAERPEGSISTLTIQRTEQRDSAMYRCASSLARQQETQYFGPGTRLLVL.